These 31 T cell receptor beta chains originate from one sample sequenced in a study of blood T cell repertoires in COVID-19. Here immunoSEQ multiplex PCR was the method, and the copy in TCRdb shows in-frame clones only, minus some. The table includes about 110,000 clones, approximately 84% detected once. Sequencing was done on a sample of peripheral blood. Source of these receptors: a human donor in a cohort sampled during active COVID-19.

A note on this clone: Other DNA sequences in this sample translate to the same CDR3. The chain combines TRBV6-6 with TRBJ1-1; D gene unclear. V lost 6 bases to trimming and J lost 0 bases, with 8 bases between them. Germline assignment: CDR1 MNHNY and CDR2 SVGAGI (reference sequence). This CDR3 is built from 13 residues. The CDR3 coding sequence is TGTGCCAGCAGCTCGGGTATGAACACTGAAGCTTTCTTT. Translated: CASSSGMNTEAFF.

In the case of this clone: At the DNA level, this CDR3 is encoded by other sequences in the same sample as well. The chain couples TRBV5-1 to TRBJ2-5; D not resolved. CDR3 size: 11 residues. V dropped 4 bases and J dropped 2 bases, with 3 bases sitting between them. Germline loops: CDR1 SGHRS, CDR2 YFSETQ. CDR3: CASSLQETQYF. CDR3 bases: TGCGCCAGCAGCCTACAAGAGACCCAGTACTTC.

CDR3 region: CASSHEGRGTGGVDGYTF. The CDR3 DNA follows: TGTGCCAGCAGCCATGAAGGGAGGGGGACAGGAGGGGTCGATGGCTACACCTTC. The chain uses TRBV4-2 and TRBJ1-2, with 8 nucleotides matching TRBD1. This CDR3 contains 18 residues. Trimming took 3 bases from V and 6 from J; bases not matched to a gene: 18. The V gene's germline CDR1 is LGHNA and CDR2 YNFKEQ.

This chain uses TRBV13 with TRBJ2-5; a weak D match, TRBD1 (5 bases). The CDR3 has 15 amino acids. CDR1 and CDR2 (germline): PRHDT, FYEKMQ (reference sequence). Between the trimmed V and J ends, which lost 5 bases and 5 bases, there was a span of 18 bases. CDR3 DNA: TGTGCCAGCAGCCGACGCGAAGGGGTCCAGGAGACCCAGTACTTC. Residues: CASSRREGVQETQYF.

The chain links TRBV3-1 (or the pseudogene TRBV3-2) to TRBJ2-1; 8 bases fit TRBD2. The CDR3 extends over 16 amino acids. Germline loops: CDR1 LGHDT, CDR2 YNNKEL (reference sequence). V shed 3 bases, J shed 0 bases, and the junction held 4 bases outside the gene matches. This chain's CDR3 is CASSHRSGSSYNEQFF. Written as DNA, the CDR3 is TGTGCCAGCAGCCACCGGAGCGGGAGCTCCTACAATGAGCAGTTCTTC.

This rearrangement joins TRBV30 to TRBJ2-3; 8 bases match TRBD2. Unmatched junction bases numbered 4, after V lost 2 bases and J lost 3 bases. CDR3 size: 14 residues. CDR1 and CDR2 from the germline V gene are GTSNPN and SVGIG (reference sequence). CDR3 in amino acids: CAWSTGGPTDTQYF. The CDR3, as DNA: TGTGCCTGGAGTACGGGAGGGCCGACAGATACGCAGTATTTT.

The gene calls are TRBV28 and TRBJ2-7, with 7 bases lining up with TRBD1. The junction had 17 bases not matched to a gene; V was cut back by 3 bases and J by 3 bases. This CDR3 spans 18 amino acids. The germline gives CDR1 MDHEN, CDR2 SYDVKM. The CDR3 DNA sequence: TGTGCCAGCAGTTTTCTCCTCGTAGACGTGACAGGGCACTACGAGCAGTACTTC. This codes for CASSFLLVDVTGHYEQYF.

This chain joins TRBV3-1 (or the pseudogene TRBV3-2) and TRBJ2-3; TRBD2 aligns across 8 bases. V shed 8 bases and J 6 bases; nucleotides not matched to a gene: 7. The length of the CDR3 is 13 residues. Per germline, CDR1 LGHDT and CDR2 YNNKEL (reference sequence). The chain's CDR3 is CASGGGPEDTQYF. CDR3 DNA sequence: TGTGCCAGCGGCGGGGGGCCGGAGGATACGCAGTATTTT.

The chain is built from TRBV10-3 and TRBJ2-7; 10 bases line up with TRBD1. CDR1 and CDR2 (germline): ENHRY, SYGVKD. This CDR3 comprises 14 residues. The V gene end was trimmed by 10 bases and the J gene end by 2 bases; junction bases not matched to a gene: 8. The CDR3 sequence is CATAGGTGAYEQYF. DNA for the CDR3: TGTGCCACCGCCGGTGGGACAGGGGCCTACGAGCAGTACTTC.

This chain joins TRBV2 and TRBJ1-4, with D tentatively TRBD1 (5 bases). This CDR3 has 14 residues. V lost 6 bases and J 5 bases, leaving 13 bases between the germline ends. Germline values: CDR1 SNHLY, CDR2 FYNNEI. In nucleotides, the CDR3 is TGTGCCAGCAGCGCAGGGTTAAGGAATGAAAAACTGTTTTTT. Translation: CASSAGLRNEKLFF.

This clone has only one observation. This chain uses TRBV3-1 (or the pseudogene TRBV3-2) with TRBJ2-2, with 10 bases that match TRBD2. CDR1 is LGHDT and CDR2 is YNNKEL in the germline V gene (reference sequence). V was pared by 4 bases and J by 7 bases, with 6 bases of the junction left unmatched. This CDR3 is built from 15 residues. The CDR3 sequence is CASSRSGRAGGELFF. The CDR3 DNA reads TGTGCCAGCAGCCGAAGCGGGAGGGCCGGCGGGGAGCTGTTTTTT.

This clone came up once. The chain combines TRBV28 with TRBJ1-2, with D possibly matching TRBD1 (6 bases). The V end was cut by 8 bases, the J end by 8 bases, with 12 bases between. The CDR3 length is 11 residues. Looked up from germline, CDR1 is MDHEN and CDR2 is SYDVKM. CDR3 DNA: TGTGCCAGCCGGGACAACGCGGGCTACACCTTC. This sequence encodes CASRDNAGYTF.

The J gene is TRBJ2-7, the V gene TRBV6-5; the D gene is possibly TRBD1 (5 bases). CDR1 is MNHEY, CDR2 SVGAGI, per germline. Trimming pared 2 bases from V and 7 bases from J, leaving 18 bases between. The CDR3 sequence is 15 residues long. CDR3 protein: CASSYDRLSSWEQYF. Written as DNA, the CDR3 is TGTGCCAGCAGTTACGACAGACTGAGCTCGTGGGAGCAGTACTTC.

The genes are TRBV18 and TRBJ1-6; D remains ambiguous. Germline V lookup: CDR1 KGHSH, CDR2 LQKENI. The CDR3 runs to 15 residues. V lost 3 bases and J lost 0, with 6 bases in between. In DNA, the CDR3 is TGTGCCAGCTCACCTTACAGCTCCTATAATTCACCCCTCCACTTT. Residues: CASSPYSSYNSPLHF.

The rearrangement links TRBV19 to TRBJ1-5, with a tentative D call TRBD1 (5 bases). This CDR3 has 15 residues. CDR1 is LNHDA, CDR2 SQIVND, per germline (reference sequence). Trimming pared 7 bases from V and 4 bases from J, leaving 17 bases between. The CDR3: CASTIAGQTNQPQHF. In DNA, the CDR3 is TGTGCCAGTACCATTGCAGGGCAAACTAATCAGCCCCAGCATTTT.

The chain combines TRBV7-8 with TRBJ1-4, with D unresolved. This CDR3 contains 15 residues. Trimming removed 5 bases at V and 2 bases at J, with 12 bases between. Looked up from germline, CDR1 is SGHVS and CDR2 is FQNEAQ. The CDR3 DNA sequence: TGTGCCAGCAGCATCTACGGGAGGACTAATGAAAAACTGTTTTTT. Its protein product is CASSIYGRTNEKLFF.

The V and J genes are TRBV7-9 and TRBJ1-5, with D possibly TRBD1 on 5 matching bases. Germline lookup yields CDR1 SEHNR and CDR2 FQNEAQ (reference sequence). Trimming removed 3 bases at V and 6 bases at J, with 9 bases between. This CDR3 has 13 amino acids. Here the CDR3 DNA reads TGTGCCAGCAGCTTTTCTAGGGGTCAGCCCCAGCATTTT. Translated: CASSFSRGQPQHF.

This clone was recorded only once. The V gene is TRBV18, the J gene TRBJ2-7, with 12 positions matching TRBD1. Germline V gene lookup returns CDR1 KGHSH and CDR2 LQKENI. This CDR3 has 15 amino acids. Losses at the gene ends were 2 bases for V and 2 bases for J; bases not matched to a gene: 1. CDR3 amino acids: CASSPGTGGPYEQYF. DNA of the CDR3: TGTGCCAGCTCACCAGGGACAGGGGGCCCCTACGAGCAGTACTTC.

The chain couples TRBV6-6 to TRBJ1-1; weak D call: TRBD1 (5 bases). The CDR3 is made up of 14 amino acids. Per germline, CDR1 MNHNY and CDR2 SVGAGI (reference sequence). The germline V and J ends were trimmed by 3 bases and 1 base, with 9 bases remaining between them. The CDR3 DNA is TGTGCCAGCAGTTATGATGGGGCGAACACTGAAGCTTTCTTT. Its protein product is CASSYDGANTEAFF.

This rearrangement joins TRBV28 to TRBJ2-5; TRBD2 agrees at 12 bases. Germline CDR1 and CDR2: MDHEN and SYDVKM. This CDR3 has 15 amino acids. V shed 9 bases and J 4 bases; nucleotides not matched to a gene: 9. The CDR3 sequence is CASRSSGGATETQYF. CDR3 DNA sequence: TGTGCCAGTCGATCTAGCGGGGGGGCCACAGAGACCCAGTACTTC.

The chain is built from TRBV5-4 and TRBJ1-3; D call uncertain. Germline V CDR1 and CDR2: SGHNT, YYREEE (reference sequence). V was pared by 4 bases and J by 0 bases, with 14 bases between. This CDR3 comprises 16 residues. CDR3 protein: CASSHSPGFSGNTIYF. The CDR3 coding sequence is TGTGCCAGCAGCCACTCCCCGGGGTTCTCTGGAAACACCATATATTTT.

The CDR3 loop reads CASSRGSPPYEQYF. CDR3 DNA sequence: TGTGCCAGCAGCAGGGGGTCCCCCCCCTACGAGCAGTACTTC. The chain joins TRBV9 to TRBJ2-7; D perhaps matches TRBD1 (6 bases). Germline CDR1 SGDLS, CDR2 YYNGEE. This CDR3 has 14 residues. Trimming shortened V by 4 bases and J by 2 bases, and 13 bases separated the two germline ends.

This clone was picked up a small number of times. V gene TRBV11-2 combines with J gene TRBJ1-2; no firm D call. V dropped 5 bases and J dropped 6 bases, with 13 bases sitting between them. The CDR3 consists of 13 residues. In germline, CDR1 is SGHAT, CDR2 FQNNGV. The CDR3 loop is CASSPRGGDGYTF. CDR3 DNA: TGTGCCAGCAGCCCTCGCGGAGGAGATGGCTACACCTTC.

The chain links TRBV14 to TRBJ2-5, with a possible D match to TRBD1 (5 bases). This CDR3 comprises 16 residues. Germline V CDR1 and CDR2: SGHDN, FVKESK. Trimming took off 4 bases at V and 5 bases at J, with 20 bases between the two ends. The CDR3 spells CASSRGVRTIGETQYF. CDR3 nucleotides: TGTGCCAGCAGCCGGGGCGTACGGACGATCGGGGAGACCCAGTACTTC.

The chain couples TRBV10-3 to TRBJ1-2; tentatively, D is TRBD1 (5 bases). Germline V CDR1 and CDR2: ENHRY, SYGVKD. Trimming removed 3 bases from V and 7 bases from J, with 12 bases in between. This CDR3 is 13 amino acids long. The CDR3: CAISESRGFGYTF. The DNA for the CDR3 is TGTGCCATCAGTGAATCTCGGGGGTTTGGCTACACCTTC.

J is TRBJ1-1 and V is TRBV11-1, with TRBD1 matching 12 bases. The germline CDR1 and CDR2 sequences are SGHAT and FQDESV (reference sequence). The CDR3 runs 16 residues. The ends lost 4 bases at V and 2 bases at J; junction bases unmatched: 5. CDR3 loop: CASSWVGQGANTEAFF. As DNA, the CDR3 is TGTGCCAGCAGCTGGGTGGGACAGGGGGCAAACACTGAAGCTTTCTTT. Filled out from reference TRBV11-1 and TRBJ1-1, the complete variable domain reads EAEVAQSPRYKITEKSQAVAFWCDPISGHATLYWYRQILGQGPELLVQFQDESVVDDSQLPKDRFSAERLKGVDSTLKIQPAELGDSAMYLCASSWVGQGANTEAFFGQGTRLTVV.

The gene calls are TRBV28 and TRBJ1-2; TRBD1 agrees at 9 bases. V trimming: 10 bases; J trimming: 6 bases; junction bases outside the gene matches: 18. CDR3 length: 16 amino acids. The germline gives CDR1 MDHEN, CDR2 SYDVKM. The CDR3 region is CATPGDRVSENHGYTF. DNA of the CDR3: TGTGCCACCCCGGGGGACAGGGTTAGTGAAAATCATGGCTACACCTTC.

V is TRBV5-5 and J is TRBJ2-7; the match to TRBD2 covers 13 bases. The CDR3 runs 15 residues. Looked up from germline, CDR1 is SGHKS and CDR2 is YYEKEE (reference sequence). The ends lost 3 bases at V and 3 bases at J; junction bases unmatched: 3. Here the CDR3 reads CASSSGTSGNYEQYF. The CDR3 nucleotides are TGTGCCAGCAGCTCCGGGACTAGCGGGAACTACGAGCAGTACTTC. Combining the CDR3 with reference TRBV5-5 and TRBJ2-7 gives the whole variable domain DAGVTQSPTHLIKTRGQQVTLRCSPISGHKSVSWYQQVLGQGPQFIFQYYEKEERGRGNFPDRFSARQFPNYSSELNVNALLLGDSALYLCASSSGTSGNYEQYFGPGTRLTVT.

The gene calls are TRBV27 and TRBJ2-1; possibly TRBD2 for D (6 bases). The length of the CDR3 is 12 residues. CDR1 is MNHEY and CDR2 is SMNVEV in the germline V gene (reference sequence). V shed 8 bases and J shed 9 bases, with 14 bases lying between them. CDR3 sequence: CASGSAGPEQFF. CDR3 sequence (DNA): TGTGCCAGCGGGTCGGCGGGGCCTGAGCAGTTCTTC.

This clone was seen once. The chain recombines TRBV7-8 with TRBJ2-7, with D hard to call. Trimming cost V 1 base and J 2 bases, with 6 bases left between them. The germline V gene encodes CDR1 SGHVS and CDR2 FQNEAQ. This CDR3 is built from 13 residues. In nucleotides, the CDR3 is TGTGCCAGCAGCTTAGTCCCTACCTACGAGCAGTACTTC. It specifies CASSLVPTYEQYF.

The chain carries TRBV28 and TRBJ1-2, with unresolved D. The CDR3 is 14 amino acids. Between the trimmed V and J ends, which lost 8 bases and 7 bases, there was a span of 20 bases. Per the germline V gene, CDR1 is MDHEN and CDR2 is SYDVKM. CDR3 DNA sequence: TGTGCCAGCCATGCGGGAGGTGGCGGTGGTGGCTACACCTTC. Protein sequence: CASHAGGGGGGYTF.